This T cell receptor beta chain derives from a study of blood T cells in healthy people across ages. A J-beta primer mix and a sample-barcoded 5' primer were used in a second PCR of about 7 to 12 cycles. TCRdb passed the 5' RACE reads through MiXCR, listing each CDR3 protein once. The sample lists around 2 million distinct CDR3 sequences; 39% were seen once. Comment on this clonotype: Its specificity is not known.

General study points: In older individuals, TCR beta diversity per million T cells was lower, falling roughly linearly with age. Researchers said unsorted PBMCs prevented a conclusive naive versus antigen-experienced comparison.

For every donor, a draw yielded ten milliliters of peripheral blood. Unmatched junction bases numbered 8, after V lost 5 bases and J lost 4 bases. This CDR3 comprises 15 residues. CDR1 is DFQATT, CDR2 SNEGSKA, per germline (reference sequence). This receptor was obtained from a human donor in good health. This sequence joins TRBV20-1 and TRBJ1-5; 10 bases match TRBD1. The sequencing sample was made of blood. The DNA of the CDR3 is TGCAGTGCTCCGGACAGGGGGAGGAGGAATCAGCCCCAGCATTTT. It translates to CSAPDRGRRNQPQHF.